This TCR beta chain was recorded in a study of T cells in Graves' hyperthyroidism and ophthalmopathy. CDR1 and CDR2 (germline): SNHLY, FYNNEI. This CDR3 has 17 amino acids. The V gene end was trimmed by 2 bases and the J gene end by 6 bases; junction bases not matched to a gene: 11. Amplification targeted TCR beta CDR3 regions from RNA transcripts. Using the HTBI primer set, a first-round RT-PCR was run on the TCR CDR3. TCRdb redid the calling of the multiplex PCR reads with MiXCR, one entry per CDR3 protein. The sample contains hundreds of thousands of distinct CDR3 sequences, 12% to 15% of which appear only once.

Sample: blood. This clonotype was sampled from a woman between 40 and 50 years old with Graves' hyperthyroidism. The rearrangement links TRBV2 to TRBJ2-5; the match to TRBD2 covers 11 bases. This CDR3 reads CASSESSASGRRQTQYF. DNA of the CDR3: TGTGCCAGCAGTGAAAGTTCGGCTAGCGGGAGGCGGCAGACCCAGTACTTC. The full variable domain, completed using reference TRBV2 and TRBJ2-5, is EPEVTQTPSHQVTQMGQEVILRCVPISNHLYFYWYRQILGQKVEFLVSFYNNEISEKSEIFDDQFSVERPDGSNFTLKIRSTKLEDSAMYFCASSESSASGRRQTQYFGPGTRLLVL.